This TCR beta chain was sequenced during a study of response to subunit inactivated influenza vaccine. TCRdb reprocessed the RT-PCR reads via MiXCR and lists one record per CDR3 protein. Among 600,000 to 700,000 distinct CDR3 sequences, less than 15% were seen once, and the ten largest hold 7.6%. Study results and limitations: Authors suggested that a seasonal influenza vaccination recruits few new T cells each time.

Note on this clonotype: What it recognizes is unknown.

The CDR3 covers 13 residues. V was clipped by 7 bases and J by 2 bases; unmatched bases: 5. The germline gives CDR1 MDHEN, CDR2 SYDVKM. The V call is TRBV28, the J call TRBJ2-7; 7 nucleotides match TRBD2. Sequencing was performed on PBMCs from blood, taken about 14 days before vaccination. The source of this sequence is a man between 50 and 59 years old who received an inactivated influenza vaccine. This chain's CDR3 is CASTFGGAYEQYF. The DNA of the CDR3 is TGTGCCAGCACCTTTGGGGGGGCCTACGAGCAGTACTTC.